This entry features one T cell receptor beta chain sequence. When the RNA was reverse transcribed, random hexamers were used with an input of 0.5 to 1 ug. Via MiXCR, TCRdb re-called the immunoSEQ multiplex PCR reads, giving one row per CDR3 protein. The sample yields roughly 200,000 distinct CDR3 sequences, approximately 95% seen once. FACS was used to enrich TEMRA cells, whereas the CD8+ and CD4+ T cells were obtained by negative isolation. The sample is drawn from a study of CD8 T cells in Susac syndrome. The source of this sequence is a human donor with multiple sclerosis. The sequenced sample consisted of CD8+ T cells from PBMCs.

The CDR3 spells CSARDLGGSSYGYTF. Written as DNA, the CDR3 is TGCAGTGCTAGAGATCTAGGAGGCTCCTCCTATGGCTACACCTTC. This chain uses TRBV20-1 with TRBJ1-2; D uncertain. The V gene lost 0 bases and the J gene lost 4 bases, with 15 bases spanning the gap. Germline CDR1 DFQATT, CDR2 SNEGSKA (reference sequence). CDR3 size: 15 residues.